These T cell receptor beta chains were read from a single sample in a study of control samples from healthy donors and cancer patients. Using immunoSEQ multiplex PCR, the repertoire was profiled, and TCRdb retains in-frame clones only, with some absent. The sample holds 150,000 to 200,000 clones, approximately 92% seen once. Material: blood. These TCRs come from a man aged 18 to 29 in good health. The CDR3 runs from the conserved cysteine through the conserved F or W. A D gene is named only where the DNA matches it firmly. Only part of the rows carry a size: once, few, many, or a class if the clone is expanded.

clone size: .
V gene: TRBV5-6
J gene: TRBJ1-5
D gene: .
CDR3 DNA: TGTGCCAGCAGCTTGGGACAGTATAGCAATCAGCCCCAGCATTTT
CDR3 protein: CASSLGQYSNQPQHF

clone size: once
V gene: TRBV27
J gene: TRBJ1-2
D gene: .
CDR3 DNA: TGTGCCAGCAGTCCGGTCCTCGGGACGGTCTCTAACTATGGCTACACCTTC
CDR3 protein: CASSPVLGTVSNYGYTF

clone size: .
V gene: TRBV23-1
J gene: TRBJ2-5
D gene: .
CDR3 DNA: TGCGCCCTATGGCGGGAGACCCAGTACTTC
CDR3 protein: CALWRETQYF

clone size: once
V gene: TRBV30
J gene: TRBJ2-3
D gene: .
CDR3 DNA: TGTGCCTGGAGTGCGGCGGATCCCACAGATACGCAGTATTTT
CDR3 protein: CAWSAADPTDTQYF

clone size: .
V gene: TRBV2
J gene: TRBJ2-1
D gene: TRBD2
CDR3 DNA: TGTGCCAGCAGTGAAAAAGTCGCTAGCGGGGGGCTACTCTACAATGAGCAGTTCTTC
CDR3 protein: CASSEKVASGGLLYNEQFF

clone size: once
V gene: TRBV14
J gene: TRBJ2-1
D gene: .
CDR3 DNA: TGTGCCAGCAGCCAACGGGGCCGGACCAATGAGCAGTTCTTC
CDR3 protein: CASSQRGRTNEQFF

clone size: .
V gene: TRBV6-5
J gene: TRBJ1-5
D gene: .
CDR3 DNA: TGTGCCAGCAGCAGGGACCACGGTCAGCCCCAGCATTTT
CDR3 protein: CASSRDHGQPQHF

clone size: .
V gene: TRBV20-1
J gene: TRBJ2-7
D gene: TRBD2
CDR3 DNA: TGCAGTGCTAGTGCAGGGACTAGCGGATCCTACGAGCAGTACTTC
CDR3 protein: CSASAGTSGSYEQYF

clone size: .
V gene: TRBV5-4
J gene: TRBJ1-6
D gene: TRBD1
CDR3 DNA: TGTGCCAGCAGCTTAGACAGGGCGTATAATTCACCCCTCCACTTT
CDR3 protein: CASSLDRAYNSPLHF

clone size: .
V gene: TRBV25-1
J gene: TRBJ2-3
D gene: .
CDR3 DNA: TGTGCCAGCAGTGAATCGGGGACCCCGAGCACAGATACGCAGTATTTT
CDR3 protein: CASSESGTPSTDTQYF

clone size: .
V gene: TRBV6-5
J gene: TRBJ2-7
D gene: .
CDR3 DNA: TGTGCCAGCGGGAAGGGAGCCGTCTACGAGCAGTACTTC
CDR3 protein: CASGKGAVYEQYF

clone size: .
V gene: TRBV7-2
J gene: TRBJ1-2
D gene: TRBD1
CDR3 DNA: TGTGCCAGCAGCTCCCAGGGGGCGGACTATGGCTACACCTTC
CDR3 protein: CASSSQGADYGYTF

clone size: .
V gene: TRBV5-1
J gene: TRBJ2-7
D gene: .
CDR3 DNA: TGCGCCAGCAGCTTCCGGGACGGTGCCTACGAGCAGTACTTC
CDR3 protein: CASSFRDGAYEQYF

clone size: .
V gene: TRBV6-6
J gene: TRBJ2-1
D gene: .
CDR3 DNA: TGTGCCAGCGCAGACAGGTACAATGAGCAGTTCTTC
CDR3 protein: CASADRYNEQFF

clone size: .
V gene: TRBV6-6
J gene: TRBJ1-4
D gene: TRBD1
CDR3 DNA: TGTGCCAGCAGCCCCGGGACAGGGAATGAAAAACTGTTTTTT
CDR3 protein: CASSPGTGNEKLFF

clone size: .
V gene: TRBV6-5
J gene: TRBJ1-5
D gene: .
CDR3 DNA: TGTGCCATCTCTCGGGTGGTGGGCAATCAGCCCCAGCATTTT
CDR3 protein: CAISRVVGNQPQHF

clone size: .
V gene: TRBV4-2
J gene: TRBJ2-3
D gene: TRBD2
CDR3 DNA: TGTGCCAGCAGCCTCCTCCAAGCGGGGGATACGCAGTATTTT
CDR3 protein: CASSLLQAGDTQYF

clone size: .
V gene: TRBV5-1
J gene: TRBJ2-3
D gene: .
CDR3 DNA: TGCGCCAGCAGCTTACAGGGACAAATCACAGATACGCAGTATTTT
CDR3 protein: CASSLQGQITDTQYF

clone size: .
V gene: TRBV29-1
J gene: TRBJ1-1
D gene: TRBD1
CDR3 DNA: TGCAGCGCCAGACAGGGGGCCACTGAAGCTTTCTTT
CDR3 protein: CSARQGATEAFF

clone size: .
V gene: TRBV18
J gene: TRBJ1-2
D gene: .
CDR3 DNA: TGTGCCAGCTCACAGGGACTGGGCTATGGCTACACCTTC
CDR3 protein: CASSQGLGYGYTF

clone size: .
V gene: TRBV5-1
J gene: TRBJ2-1
D gene: TRBD2
CDR3 DNA: TGCGCCAGCAGCTTGGTGAGCGGGGTCACCTACAATGAGCAGTTCTTC
CDR3 protein: CASSLVSGVTYNEQFF

clone size: .
V gene: TRBV14
J gene: TRBJ2-6
D gene: .
CDR3 DNA: TGTGCCAGCAGCCAAGAAATGGGCAGCGCCGGGGCCAACGTCCTGACTTTC
CDR3 protein: CASSQEMGSAGANVLTF

clone size: .
V gene: TRBV10-3
J gene: TRBJ2-7
D gene: .
CDR3 DNA: TGTGCCATCAGTGAGTTCAAGGGGGCCTACGAGCAGTACTTC
CDR3 protein: CAISEFKGAYEQYF

clone size: .
V gene: TRBV5-1
J gene: TRBJ2-2
D gene: .
CDR3 DNA: TGCGCCAGCAGCTTTGGACAAACCGGGGAGCTGTTTTTT
CDR3 protein: CASSFGQTGELFF

clone size: .
V gene: TRBV5-5
J gene: TRBJ1-2
D gene: .
CDR3 DNA: TGTGCCAGCAGCTTCGCAGGGGAGAATGGCTACACCTTC
CDR3 protein: CASSFAGENGYTF

clone size: .
V gene: TRBV7-3
J gene: TRBJ1-1
D gene: .
CDR3 DNA: TGTGCCAGCAGCGTTCTGGGGAACACTGAAGCTTTCTTT
CDR3 protein: CASSVLGNTEAFF

clone size: .
V gene: TRBV11-3
J gene: TRBJ2-1
D gene: TRBD2
CDR3 DNA: TGTGCCAGCAGCAACCTAGCGGGGGGAAACAATGAGCAGTTCTTC
CDR3 protein: CASSNLAGGNNEQFF

clone size: .
V gene: TRBV9
J gene: TRBJ2-1
D gene: .
CDR3 DNA: TGTGCCAGCAGTGACGGGACACTCTACAATGAGCAGTTCTTC
CDR3 protein: CASSDGTLYNEQFF

clone size: .
V gene: TRBV29-1
J gene: TRBJ2-7
D gene: .
CDR3 DNA: TGCAGCGTGCTGTGGGCCCAAGCGCCCTACGAGCAGTACTTC
CDR3 protein: CSVLWAQAPYEQYF

clone size: .
V gene: TRBV6-5
J gene: TRBJ1-6
D gene: .
CDR3 DNA: TGTGCCAGCAGTTACTCGTTCTCGGGGAATTCACCCCTCCACTTT
CDR3 protein: CASSYSFSGNSPLHF

clone size: few
V gene: TRBV5-4
J gene: TRBJ1-3
D gene: .
CDR3 DNA: TGTGCCAGCAGCTTGGGGCAGAACTCTGGAAACACCATATATTTT
CDR3 protein: CASSLGQNSGNTIYF

clone size: .
V gene: TRBV25-1
J gene: TRBJ1-2
D gene: .
CDR3 DNA: TGTGCCAGCAGGGACCAGGGTGACTATGGCTACACCTTC
CDR3 protein: CASRDQGDYGYTF

clone size: .
V gene: TRBV28
J gene: TRBJ2-3
D gene: .
CDR3 DNA: TGTGCCAGGGACAGTACAGATACGCAGTATTTT
CDR3 protein: CARDSTDTQYF

clone size: .
V gene: TRBV5-4
J gene: TRBJ2-4
D gene: .
CDR3 DNA: TGTGCCAGCAGCCTGACCACAGGGACGGAAAACATTCAGTACTTC
CDR3 protein: CASSLTTGTENIQYF